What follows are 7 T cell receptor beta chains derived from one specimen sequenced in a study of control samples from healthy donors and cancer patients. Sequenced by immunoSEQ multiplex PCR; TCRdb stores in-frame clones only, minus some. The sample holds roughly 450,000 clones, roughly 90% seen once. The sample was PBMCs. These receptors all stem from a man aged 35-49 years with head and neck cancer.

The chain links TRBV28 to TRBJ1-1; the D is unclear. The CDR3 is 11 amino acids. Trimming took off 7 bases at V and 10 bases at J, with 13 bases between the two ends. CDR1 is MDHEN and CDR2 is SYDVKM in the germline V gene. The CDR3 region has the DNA TGTGCCAGCAAAAATCCAGCTGTAGCTTTCTTT. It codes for CASKNPAVAFF. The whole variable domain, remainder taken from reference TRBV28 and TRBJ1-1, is DVKVTQSSRYLVKRTGEKVFLECVQDMDHENMFWYRQDPGLGLRLIYFSYDVKMKEKGDIPEGYSVSREKKERFSLILESASTNQTSMYLCASKNPAVAFFGQGTRLTVV.

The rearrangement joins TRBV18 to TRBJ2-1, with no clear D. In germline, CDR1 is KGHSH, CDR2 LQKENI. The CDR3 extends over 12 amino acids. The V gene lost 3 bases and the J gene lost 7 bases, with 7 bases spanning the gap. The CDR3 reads CASSPLENEQFF. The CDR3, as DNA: TGTGCCAGCTCACCTTTAGAGAATGAGCAGTTCTTC.

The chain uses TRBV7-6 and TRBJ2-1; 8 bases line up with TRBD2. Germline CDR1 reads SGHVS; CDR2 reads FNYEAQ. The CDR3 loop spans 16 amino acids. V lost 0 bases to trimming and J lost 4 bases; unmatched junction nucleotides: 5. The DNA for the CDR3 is TGTGCCAGCAGCTTAGCTGGCGGGGGGACATACAATGAGCAGTTCTTC. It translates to CASSLAGGGTYNEQFF.

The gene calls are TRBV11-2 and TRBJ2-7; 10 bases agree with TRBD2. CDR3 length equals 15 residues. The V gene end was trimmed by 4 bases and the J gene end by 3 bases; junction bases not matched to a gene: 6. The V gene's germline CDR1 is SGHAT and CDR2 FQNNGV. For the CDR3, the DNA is TGTGCCAGCAGCTCTAGCGGGGGAGTCTTCTACGAGCAGTACTTC. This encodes CASSSSGGVFYEQYF.

In DNA, the CDR3 is TGTGCCAGCAGCTGGTTCGGGGGAGACTATGGCTACACCTTC. This encodes CASSWFGGDYGYTF. J is TRBJ1-2 and V is TRBV5-4, with a weak D call TRBD1 (5 bases). The germline V gene has CDR1 SGHNT and CDR2 YYREEE (reference sequence). CDR3 length: 14 residues. Trimming took off 3 bases at V and 3 bases at J, with 12 bases between the two ends.

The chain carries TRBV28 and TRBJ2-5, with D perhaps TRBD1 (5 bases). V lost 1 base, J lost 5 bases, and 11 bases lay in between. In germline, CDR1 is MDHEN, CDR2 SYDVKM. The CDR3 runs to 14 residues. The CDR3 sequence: CASSLLGVRETQYF. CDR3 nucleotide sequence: TGTGCCAGCAGTTTATTAGGGGTCCGGGAGACCCAGTACTTC.

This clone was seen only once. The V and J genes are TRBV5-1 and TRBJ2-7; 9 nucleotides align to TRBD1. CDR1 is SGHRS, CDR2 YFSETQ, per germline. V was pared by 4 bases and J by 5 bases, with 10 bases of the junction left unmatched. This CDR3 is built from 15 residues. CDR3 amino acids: CASSRYGTGTHEQYF. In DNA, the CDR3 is TGCGCCAGCAGCAGATACGGGACAGGGACCCACGAGCAGTACTTC.